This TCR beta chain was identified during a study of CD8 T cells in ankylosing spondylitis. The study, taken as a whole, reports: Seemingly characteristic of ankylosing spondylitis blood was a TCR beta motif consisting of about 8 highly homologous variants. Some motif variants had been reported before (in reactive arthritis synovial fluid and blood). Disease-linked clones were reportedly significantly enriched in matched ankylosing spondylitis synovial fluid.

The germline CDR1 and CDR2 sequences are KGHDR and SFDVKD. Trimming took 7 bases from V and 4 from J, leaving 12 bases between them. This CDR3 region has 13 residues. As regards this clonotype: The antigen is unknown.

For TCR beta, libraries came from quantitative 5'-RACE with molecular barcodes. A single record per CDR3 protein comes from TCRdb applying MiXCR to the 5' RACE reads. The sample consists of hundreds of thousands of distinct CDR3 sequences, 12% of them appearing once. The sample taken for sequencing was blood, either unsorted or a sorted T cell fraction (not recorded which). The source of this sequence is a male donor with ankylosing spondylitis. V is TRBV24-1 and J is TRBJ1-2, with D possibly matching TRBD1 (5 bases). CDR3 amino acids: CATSRAGIYGYTF. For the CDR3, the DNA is TGTGCCACCAGCAGGGCGGGGATCTATGGCTACACCTTC.